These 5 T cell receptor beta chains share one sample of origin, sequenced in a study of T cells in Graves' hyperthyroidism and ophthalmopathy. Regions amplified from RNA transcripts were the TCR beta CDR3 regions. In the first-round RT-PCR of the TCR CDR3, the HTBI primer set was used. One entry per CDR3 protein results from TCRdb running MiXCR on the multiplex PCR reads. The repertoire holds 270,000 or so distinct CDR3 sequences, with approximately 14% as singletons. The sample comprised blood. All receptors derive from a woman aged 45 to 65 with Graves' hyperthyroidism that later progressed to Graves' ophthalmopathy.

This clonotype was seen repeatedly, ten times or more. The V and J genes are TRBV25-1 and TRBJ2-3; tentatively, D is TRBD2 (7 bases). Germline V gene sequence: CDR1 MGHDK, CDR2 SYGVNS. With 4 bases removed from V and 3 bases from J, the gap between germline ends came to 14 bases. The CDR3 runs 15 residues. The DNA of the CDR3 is TGTGCCAGCAGTGGGGGGAGGGGGGGAACAGATACGCAGTATTTT. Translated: CASSGGRGGTDTQYF.

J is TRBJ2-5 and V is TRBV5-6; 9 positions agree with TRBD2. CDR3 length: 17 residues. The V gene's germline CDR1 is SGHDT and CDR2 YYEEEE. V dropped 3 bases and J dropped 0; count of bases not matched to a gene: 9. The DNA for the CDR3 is TGTGCCAGCAGCTCTCCGCCTAGCGGGGTGTACCAAGAGACCCAGTACTTC. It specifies CASSSPPSGVYQETQYF.

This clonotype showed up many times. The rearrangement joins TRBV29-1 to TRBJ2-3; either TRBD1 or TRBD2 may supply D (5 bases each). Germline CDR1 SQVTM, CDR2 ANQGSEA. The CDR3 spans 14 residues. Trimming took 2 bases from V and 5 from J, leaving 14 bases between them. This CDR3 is CSVERGTRGDTQYF. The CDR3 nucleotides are TGCAGCGTTGAAAGGGGAACCCGGGGAGATACGCAGTATTTT.

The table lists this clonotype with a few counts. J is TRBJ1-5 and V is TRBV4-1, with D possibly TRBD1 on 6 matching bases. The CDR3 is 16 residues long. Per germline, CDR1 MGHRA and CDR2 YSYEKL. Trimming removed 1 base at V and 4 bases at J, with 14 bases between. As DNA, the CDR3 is TGCGCCAGCAGCCAAGTGCAGGGTCAGGGGAATCAGCCCCAGCATTTT. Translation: CASSQVQGQGNQPQHF.

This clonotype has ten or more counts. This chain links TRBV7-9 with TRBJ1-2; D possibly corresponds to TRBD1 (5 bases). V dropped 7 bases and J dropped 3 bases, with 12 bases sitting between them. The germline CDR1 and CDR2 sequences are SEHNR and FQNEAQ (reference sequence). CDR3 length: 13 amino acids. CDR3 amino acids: CASNVPGDYGYTF. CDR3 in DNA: TGTGCCAGCAACGTACCGGGGGACTATGGCTACACCTTC.